Each of the 30 T cell receptor beta chains below was sequenced from the same sample in a study of CD8+ T cells in alopecia areata. Indicated treatment: oral pan-JAK inhibitor, 5-10 mg twice daily. cDNA reverse transcribed from extracted RNA served as the sequencing template. Assay: immunoSEQ multiplex PCR; the TCRdb copy retains only in-frame clones and omits some. This sample has about 200,000 clones, with under 40% found just once. Sample: CD4+ T cells sorted from blood, taken between weeks 30 and 35, from a patient treated with tofacitinib. These receptors originate from a human donor with alopecia areata.

V gene TRBV7-9 combines with J gene TRBJ1-6; TRBD1 is a possible D gene (5 bases). V was shortened by 6 bases and J by 0 bases, with 9 bases between the two germline ends. Germline-derived CDR1 and CDR2 are SEHNR and FQNEAQ (reference sequence). CDR3 length equals 15 residues. The DNA of the CDR3 is TGTGCCAGCAGGGGAACAGGCTCCTATAATTCACCCCTCCACTTT. It codes for CASRGTGSYNSPLHF. Together with reference TRBV7-9 and TRBJ1-6, the CDR3 gives the full variable domain: DTGVSQNPRHKITKRGQNVTFRCDPISEHNRLYWYRQTLGQGPEFLTYFQNEAQLEKSRLLSDRFSAERPKGSFSTLEIQRTEQGDSAMYLCASRGTGSYNSPLHFGNGTRLTVT.

The chain recombines TRBV9 with TRBJ2-3; no reliable D call. The germline CDR1 and CDR2 sequences are SGDLS and YYNGEE. The CDR3 runs 16 residues. Trimming cost V 0 bases and J 0 bases, with 11 bases left between them. The CDR3 is CASSVGAVQSTDTQYF. In DNA, the CDR3 is TGTGCCAGCAGCGTAGGGGCAGTGCAAAGCACAGATACGCAGTATTTT.

The chain recombines TRBV29-1 with TRBJ2-5; 8 bases match TRBD2. This CDR3 spans 14 amino acids. Germline V gene data show CDR1 as SQVTM and CDR2 as ANQGSEA. Trimming at V came to 5 bases and at J to 2 bases, leaving 7 bases not matched to a gene. This chain's CDR3 is CSVQLADLQETQYF. CDR3 bases: TGCAGCGTTCAACTAGCGGACTTACAAGAGACCCAGTACTTC.

The chain has TRBV30 and TRBJ2-7, with 7 bases fitting TRBD1. Per the germline V gene, CDR1 is GTSNPN and CDR2 is SVGIG (reference sequence). CDR3 length: 13 amino acids. The junction had 4 bases not matched to a gene; V was cut back by 1 base and J by 4 bases. The CDR3: CAWSGQGRYEQYF. The CDR3 bases are TGTGCCTGGAGTGGACAGGGTCGGTACGAGCAGTACTTC.

The chain uses TRBV29-1 and TRBJ1-1, with D possibly matching TRBD1 (5 bases). The germline CDR1 and CDR2 sequences are SQVTM and ANQGSEA. This CDR3 has 13 residues. Trimming cost V 3 bases and J 4 bases, with 12 bases left between them. This chain's CDR3 is CSVETVGFTEAFF. DNA for the CDR3: TGCAGCGTTGAGACAGTGGGGTTCACTGAAGCTTTCTTT.

This clone was counted between two and nine times. The chain couples TRBV2 to TRBJ2-3; TRBD2 aligns across 8 bases. V lost 6 bases to trimming and J lost 4 bases; unmatched junction nucleotides: 9. Per germline, CDR1 SNHLY and CDR2 FYNNEI. This CDR3 has 15 residues. CDR3 sequence: CASRPSYGRADTQYF. DNA of the CDR3: TGTGCCAGCAGACCGTCGTACGGGAGGGCAGATACGCAGTATTTT.

V and J are TRBV7-2 and TRBJ1-2; D is possibly TRBD1 (5 bases). Germline CDR1 reads SGHTA; CDR2 reads FQGNSA. V lost 0 bases and J lost 4, with 12 bases in between. The CDR3 runs to 15 residues. This CDR3 is CASSLATTGPYGYTF. The CDR3 DNA reads TGTGCCAGCAGCTTAGCGACCACAGGACCCTATGGCTACACCTTC.

Concerning this clone itself: An end of the junction does not agree with germline; a read error may underlie this. V and J are TRBV30 and TRBJ1-2; unclear D gene. CDR1 is GTSNPN, CDR2 SVGIG, per germline (reference sequence). This CDR3 contains 12 residues. CDR3: CAWSVRGSLKGF. For the CDR3, the DNA is TGTGCCTGGAGTGTACGCGGCAGCCTAAAGGGCTTC. Together with reference TRBV30 and TRBJ1-2, the CDR3 gives the full variable domain: SQTIHQWPATLVQPVGSPLSLECTVEGTSNPNLYWYRQAAGRGLQLLFYSVGIGQISSEVPQNLSASRPQDRQFILSSKKLLLSDSGFYLCAWSVRGSLKGFGSGTRLTVV.

The chain carries TRBV5-1 and TRBJ1-2; D is undetermined. The CDR3 extends over 13 amino acids. The V gene's germline CDR1 is SGHRS and CDR2 YFSETQ. V was cut by 3 bases and J by 8 bases, with 14 bases left in between. CDR3 sequence reads: CASSSSGELGYTF. The DNA for the CDR3 is TGCGCCAGCAGCTCCTCTGGGGAGTTGGGCTACACCTTC. Full variable domain (missing parts from reference TRBV5-1 and TRBJ1-2): KAGVTQTPRYLIKTRGQQVTLSCSPISGHRSVSWYQQTPGQGLQFLFEYFSETQRNKGNFPGRFSGRQFSNSRSEMNVSTLELGDSALYLCASSSSGELGYTFGSGTRLTVV.

This clone showed up just a few times. V and J are TRBV14 and TRBJ2-1, with 9 bases fitting TRBD2. The CDR3 covers 16 residues. Germline CDR1 is SGHDN and CDR2 is FVKESK. Losses at the gene ends were 1 base for V and 8 bases for J; bases not matched to a gene: 9. CDR3 sequence (DNA): TGTGCCAGCAGCCAAGTAGGGGGGACTAGCATCTATGAGCAGTTCTTC. Translation gives CASSQVGGTSIYEQFF.

The chain is built from TRBV18 and TRBJ2-1; 8 positions match TRBD1. The CDR3 has 15 residues. V gave up 1 base and J gave up 2 bases; unmatched junction bases: 1. Germline V lookup: CDR1 KGHSH, CDR2 LQKENI. CDR3 region: CASSPRQGTYNEQFF. The CDR3 DNA follows: TGTGCCAGCTCACCACGACAGGGGACCTACAATGAGCAGTTCTTC.

In its sample, this clone was seen a few times. CDR3 protein: CAWSDGTQPQHF. The CDR3 nucleotides are TGTGCCTGGAGTGATGGGACTCAGCCCCAGCATTTT. The rearrangement links TRBV30 to TRBJ1-5; maybe TRBD1 (5 bases). Trimming took 1 base from V and 6 from J, leaving 7 bases between them. The CDR3 sequence is 12 residues long. Germline V gene lookup returns CDR1 GTSNPN and CDR2 SVGIG (reference sequence).

Here the CDR3 DNA reads TGTGCCACCAGCAGAGATCAGGGCTTTCGTGTGAACACTGAAGCTTTCTTT. It encodes CATSRDQGFRVNTEAFF. This sequence joins TRBV15 and TRBJ1-1, with a tentative D call TRBD1 (5 bases). This CDR3 has 17 residues. V lost 0 bases and J lost 0, with 14 bases in between. Germline lookup yields CDR1 LNHNV and CDR2 YYDKDF (reference sequence).

This chain joins TRBV9 and TRBJ2-4; D unresolved. Germline CDR1 reads SGDLS; CDR2 reads YYNGEE. This CDR3 has 12 residues. The ends were cut back, 0 bases at V and 2 bases at J, with 0 bases in the middle. The CDR3 sequence is CASSVAKNIQYF. The CDR3 coding sequence is TGTGCCAGCAGCGTAGCCAAAAACATTCAGTACTTC.

The chain joins TRBV29-1 to TRBJ2-3; no firm D call. V lost 5 bases, J lost 0 bases, and 15 bases lay in between. Germline V gives CDR1 SQVTM, CDR2 ANQGSEA. The CDR3 totals 15 residues. CDR3 sequence (DNA): TGCAGCGTTCTTATTTTGGTCCCAAGCACAGATACGCAGTATTTT. Protein sequence: CSVLILVPSTDTQYF.

This clone has just a few counts. The chain joins TRBV29-1 to TRBJ1-1; D gene ambiguous. Germline CDR1 and CDR2: SQVTM and ANQGSEA. Trimming stripped 4 bases from V and 2 bases from J, with 8 bases between. CDR3 length equals 12 residues. In DNA, the CDR3 is TGCAGCGTTGGGAGGGTTAACACTGAAGCTTTCTTT. This gives the protein CSVGRVNTEAFF.

The V call is TRBV11-2, the J call TRBJ1-2; a possible D gene is TRBD1 (6 bases). With 4 bases removed from V and 0 bases from J, the gap between germline ends came to 24 bases. CDR1 and CDR2 (germline): SGHAT, FQNNGV. This CDR3 is 19 amino acids long. CDR3 sequence reads: CASSSHRARGAPANYGYTF. The CDR3 nucleotides read TGTGCCAGCAGCTCCCACCGCGCCCGGGGGGCCCCAGCTAACTATGGCTACACCTTC.

The J gene is TRBJ2-1, the V gene TRBV15; D remains ambiguous. V dropped 8 bases and J dropped 4 bases, with 18 bases sitting between them. Germline assignment: CDR1 LNHNV and CDR2 YYDKDF (reference sequence). The length of the CDR3 is 15 residues. The CDR3 DNA follows: TGTGCCACCGCACCCCACTCGGCGGAGTACAATGAGCAGTTCTTC. This codes for CATAPHSAEYNEQFF.

This clone was observed a handful of times. The gene calls are TRBV27 and TRBJ1-2, with a tentative D call TRBD1 (5 bases). CDR3 size: 14 residues. Germline-derived CDR1 and CDR2 are MNHEY and SMNVEV (reference sequence). Trimming pared 5 bases from V and 4 bases from J, leaving 14 bases between. This CDR3 reads CASSRAGGGYGYTF. CDR3 DNA sequence: TGTGCCAGCAGTAGGGCCGGGGGGGGCTATGGCTACACCTTC.

This chain links TRBV6-5 with TRBJ1-1; the match to TRBD1 covers 7 bases. The trim removed 2 bases at V and 11 bases at J, leaving 11 bases unmatched. The V gene's germline CDR1 is MNHEY and CDR2 SVGAGI. The CDR3 totals 14 residues. In DNA form, the CDR3 reads TGTGCCAGCAGTTACCCCGGACAGGTTGTTCTGGCTTTCTTT. It yields the protein CASSYPGQVVLAFF.

This clone came up a few times. The genes are TRBV29-1 and TRBJ2-1, with D possibly being TRBD1 (6 bases). Germline assignment: CDR1 SQVTM and CDR2 ANQGSEA. The V end lost 4 bases, the J end lost 5 bases, and 12 bases lay between the germline ends. CDR3 length equals 13 residues. CDR3 protein: CSVARTVNNEQFF. The CDR3 region has the DNA TGCAGCGTTGCCCGGACAGTCAACAATGAGCAGTTCTTC.

This chain joins TRBV23-1 and TRBJ1-3, with 7 bases fitting TRBD1. TRBV23-1 is identified as an open reading frame with a role that is uncertain. The CDR3 spans 13 residues. After removal of 11 bases from V and 2 bases from J, the junction contained 6 bases not matched to a gene. This chain's CDR3 is CAYCRGAGNTIYF. CDR3 sequence (DNA): TGCGCCTACTGCAGGGGGGCTGGAAACACCATATATTTT.

This clone has just a few counts. CDR3 residues: CASSPGQPKETQYF. CDR3 DNA sequence: TGCGCCAGCAGCCCGGGACAGCCAAAAGAGACCCAGTACTTC. The rearrangement uses TRBV5-1 and TRBJ2-5, with 7 positions matching TRBD1. The length of the CDR3 is 14 residues. Germline V gene sequence: CDR1 SGHRS, CDR2 YFSETQ. V gave up 4 bases and J gave up 3 bases; unmatched junction bases: 6.

V gene TRBV6-1 combines with J gene TRBJ2-3; D is tentatively TRBD1 or TRBD2 (7 bases each). In germline, CDR1 is MNHNS, CDR2 SASEGT. The CDR3 is made up of 15 amino acids. Trimming took 5 bases from V and 5 from J, leaving 17 bases between them. The CDR3 sequence: CASSSGQAGEDTQYF. The CDR3 DNA sequence: TGTGCCAGCAGTTCCGGACAGGCGGGGGAAGATACGCAGTATTTT.

This clone has ten or more counts. This chain uses TRBV7-9 with TRBJ1-2, with D tentatively TRBD1 (6 bases). Germline assignment: CDR1 SEHNR and CDR2 FQNEAQ (reference sequence). This CDR3 is 14 amino acids long. Trimming removed 5 bases from V and 5 bases from J, with 15 bases in between. For the CDR3, the DNA is TGTGCCAGCAGCCCCGTCGCAGGGGTGTATGGCTACACCTTC. Protein sequence: CASSPVAGVYGYTF.

The chain joins TRBV4-2 to TRBJ2-7, with D perhaps matching TRBD1 (6 bases). CDR3 length equals 15 residues. Trimming removed 1 base from V and 4 bases from J, with 14 bases in between. Germline V gene sequence: CDR1 LGHNA, CDR2 YNFKEQ. The CDR3 loop is CASSQGTGTPYEQYF. CDR3 in DNA: TGTGCCAGCAGCCAAGGTACGGGGACACCTTACGAGCAGTACTTC.

This clone has just one count. The chain couples TRBV7-3 to TRBJ2-7; 9 bases are shared with TRBD1. Germline assignment: CDR1 SGHTA and CDR2 FQGTGA. The CDR3 length is 15 residues. After removal of 2 bases from V and 2 bases from J, the junction contained 4 bases not matched to a gene. The chain's CDR3 is CASSLSGQGPYEQYF. Here the CDR3 DNA reads TGTGCCAGCAGCTTATCGGGACAGGGTCCCTACGAGCAGTACTTC.

The CDR3: CASRKGTANTGELFF. The CDR3 DNA reads as TGTGCCAGCAGAAAAGGGACGGCGAACACCGGGGAGCTGTTTTTT. V and J are TRBV5-4 and TRBJ2-2; either TRBD1 or TRBD2 may fit D (5 bases each). The CDR3 has 15 amino acids. V dropped 5 bases and J dropped 0 bases, with 11 bases sitting between them. Germline V gives CDR1 SGHNT, CDR2 YYREEE (reference sequence).

This clone has just a few counts. The rearrangement uses TRBV10-1 and TRBJ2-2; D remains unclear. Trimming removed 2 bases at V and 4 bases at J, with 2 bases between. CDR1 WNHNN and CDR2 SYGVQD come from the germline V gene (reference sequence). This CDR3 region has 12 residues. The CDR3 nucleotides read TGCGCCAGCAGTGAGACCACCGGGGAGCTGTTTTTT. The encoded protein is CASSETTGELFF.

This clone was found a few times. The J gene is TRBJ2-1, the V gene TRBV30; 7 bases are a match to TRBD1. This CDR3 region has 13 residues. The trim removed 3 bases at V and 9 bases at J, leaving 8 bases unmatched. Looked up from germline, CDR1 is GTSNPN and CDR2 is SVGIG (reference sequence). DNA for the CDR3: TGTGCCTGGAGCGAACAGGGGCCAGCTGAGCAGTTCTTC. It specifies CAWSEQGPAEQFF.